This TCR beta chain emerged from a study of T cells in women clearing cervical HPV infection. Study at large: Case blood was drawn a median approximately 21 weeks after lesion detection.

Here immunoSEQ multiplex PCR was the method, and the copy in TCRdb shows in-frame clones only, minus some. This repertoire includes 40,000 to 55,000 clones. Germline CDR1 reads MDHEN; CDR2 reads SYDVKM. This CDR3 region has 15 residues. V lost 5 bases to trimming and J lost 3 bases, with 13 bases between them. As concerns this clone: With the read ending 3 residues before the CDR3 end, the germline J gene is used to fill in that end.

This sequence was found in a woman between 18 and 75 years old with a cervical HPV16 infection that either progressed to CIN3+ or cleared (not recorded which). The chain recombines TRBV28 with TRBJ1-4; a possible D gene is TRBD1 (6 bases). Sequencing was performed on blood buffy coat. The DNA read from the CDR3 is TGTGCCAGCAGTCCCCCACAGGGAGCTAATGAAAAA. It is translated as CASSPPQGANEK. The entire CDR3 reads CASSPPQGANEKLFF.